The 27 T cell receptor beta chains given below trace back to one sample, sequenced in a study of early T cells in non-severe SARS-CoV-2 infection. TCRdb re-called the 5' RACE reads through MiXCR, storing one row per CDR3 protein. The sample records roughly 62,000 distinct CDR3 sequences, roughly 8% being singletons. Sequenced input: whole blood. These receptors were collected from an adult who was a healthcare worker with PCR-confirmed SARS-CoV-2 infection or an uninfected control (not recorded which).

Note on this clonotype: One end of the junction does not line up with germline, which may come from a read error. The chain uses TRBV4-1 and TRBJ1-1; maybe TRBD1 (6 bases). The V gene's germline CDR1 is MGHRA and CDR2 YSYEKL. This CDR3 has 15 residues. The CDR3 is CASRQGGGRGTEAFF. CDR3 sequence (DNA): TGCGCCAGCCGCCAAGGGGGTGGCAGGGGCACTGAAGCTTTCTTT.

This clonotype is a singleton in its sample. A read error may account for a junction end that differs from germline. This chain uses TRBV2 with TRBJ2-2, with a possible D match to TRBD2 (5 bases). The CDR3 contains 14 residues. CDR1 and CDR2 (germline): SNHLY, FYNNEI. The chain's CDR3 is CASSEDGNTGELYF. As DNA, the CDR3 is TGTGCCAGCAGTGAAGATGGGAACACCGGGGAGCTGTATTTT.

The table lists this clonotype with a few counts. The chain links TRBV7-3 to TRBJ2-7; the match to TRBD2 covers 13 bases. Per germline, CDR1 SGHTA and CDR2 FQGTGA. V gave up 5 bases and J gave up 6 bases; unmatched junction bases: 10. There are 16 residues in the CDR3. The CDR3 spells CASSAGGLAGIGEQYF. In DNA form, the CDR3 reads TGTGCCAGCAGCGCCGGGGGACTAGCGGGGATTGGCGAGCAGTACTTC.

The gene calls are TRBV7-2 and TRBJ2-1; 10 positions agree with TRBD2. V dropped 3 bases and J dropped 7; count of bases not matched to a gene: 12. The CDR3 is made up of 17 amino acids. Germline loops: CDR1 SGHTA, CDR2 FQGNSA. The DNA for the CDR3 is TGTGCCAGCAGCTTTGGGCCCAGCGGGAGGGCCGGAAATGAGCAGTTCTTC. Protein: CASSFGPSGRAGNEQFF.

This clonotype appeared many times. The rearrangement links TRBV12-3 or TRBV12-4 to TRBJ1-5; D is unclear. The V gene lost 3 bases and the J gene lost 5 bases, with 11 bases spanning the gap. The CDR3 loop spans 14 amino acids. For the CDR3, the DNA is TGTGCCAGCAGTTTCTCTACGAGGGATCAGCCCCAGCATTTT. Amino acids: CASSFSTRDQPQHF.

This sequence joins TRBV27 and TRBJ1-2; 9 bases are shared with TRBD1. Looked up from germline, CDR1 is MNHEY and CDR2 is SMNVEV (reference sequence). V shed 9 bases and J 5 bases; nucleotides not matched to a gene: 16. The CDR3 has 16 residues. The CDR3 region is CASSRDRDLNLYGYTF. The CDR3 DNA reads TGTGCCAGTTCCCGGGACAGGGACCTCAACCTGTATGGCTACACCTTC.

This clonotype came up many times. This chain connects TRBV5-1 to TRBJ1-5; D call uncertain. V was trimmed by 2 bases and J by 4 bases, leaving 10 bases between them. Germline V gene data show CDR1 as SGHRS and CDR2 as YFSETQ. This CDR3 spans 14 amino acids. CDR3 sequence: CASSLMTTNQPQHF. The DNA of the CDR3 is TGCGCCAGCAGCTTAATGACGACGAATCAGCCCCAGCATTTT. Full variable domain (rest looked up from reference TRBV5-1 and TRBJ1-5): KAGVTQTPRYLIKTRGQQVTLSCSPISGHRSVSWYQQTPGQGLQFLFEYFSETQRNKGNFPGRFSGRQFSNSRSEMNVSTLELGDSALYLCASSLMTTNQPQHFGDGTRLSIL.

The chain combines TRBV20-1 with TRBJ2-5, with 8 bases that match TRBD1. CDR3 size: 15 residues. Germline V CDR1 and CDR2: DFQATT, SNEGSKA (reference sequence). Trimming removed 0 bases from V and 2 bases from J; junction bases left unmatched: 5. The CDR3 nucleotides read TGCAGTGCTAGAGATTTGAGACAGGGGCAAGAGACCCAGTACTTC. It yields the protein CSARDLRQGQETQYF.

This clonotype was detected many times. J is TRBJ2-1 and V is TRBV7-6, with TRBD2 matching over 10 bases. The CDR3 extends over 13 amino acids. CDR1 is SGHVS, CDR2 FNYEAQ, per germline. Trimming cost V 4 bases and J 10 bases; bases outside gene matches: 4. CDR3 loop: CASSSGLANEQFF. CDR3 DNA: TGTGCCAGCAGCTCGGGACTAGCGAACGAGCAGTTCTTC.

This clonotype has a count of ten or more. V usage is TRBV28 and J usage is TRBJ2-2, with D possibly called TRBD1 or TRBD2 (5 bases each). Per the germline V gene, CDR1 is MDHEN and CDR2 is SYDVKM. V was cut by 6 bases and J by 6 bases, with 17 bases left in between. The CDR3 contains 15 residues. CDR3 DNA sequence: TGTGCCAGCAGCGACGAGGGGCTCAGATCCGGGGAGCTGTTTTTT. Protein: CASSDEGLRSGELFF.

This clonotype has more than one count but fewer than ten. The CDR3 loop is CASSLGRGNTEAFF. CDR3 sequence (DNA): TGTGCCAGCAGCTTAGGAAGAGGGAACACTGAAGCTTTCTTT. The rearrangement joins TRBV11-3 to TRBJ1-1; no definite D call. Germline V gene sequence: CDR1 SGHNT, CDR2 YENEEA. This CDR3 region has 14 residues. V was pared by 1 base and J by 1 base, with 7 bases between.

This clonotype was detected a few times. The CDR3 region has the DNA TGCAGTGCTCCTTTAGCGTTTGGCAATGAGCAGTTCTTC. This sequence encodes CSAPLAFGNEQFF. This chain uses TRBV20-1 with TRBJ2-1; tentatively, D is TRBD2 (5 bases). Germline CDR1 DFQATT, CDR2 SNEGSKA (reference sequence). The CDR3 has 13 residues. Trimming removed 5 bases at V and 6 bases at J, with 14 bases between.

The chain has TRBV7-8 and TRBJ2-4; D may be TRBD1 or TRBD2 (5 bases each). The CDR3 has 17 amino acids. V lost 5 bases and J lost 6, with 23 bases in between. Germline V gene sequence: CDR1 SGHVS, CDR2 FQNEAQ. The CDR3 is CASSAHRDLAPRNIQYF. In DNA, the CDR3 is TGTGCCAGCAGCGCTCACCGGGACCTCGCCCCCCGAAACATTCAGTACTTC. Using reference TRBV7-8 and TRBJ2-4 for the parts outside the CDR3, the full variable domain is GAGVSQSPRYKVAKRGQDVALRCDPISGHVSLFWYQQALGQGPEFLTYFQNEAQLDKSGLPSDRFFAERPEGSVSTLKIQRTQQEDSAVYLCASSAHRDLAPRNIQYFGAGTRLSVL.

A word on this clonotype: One end of the junction is discordant with germline, which a read error may explain. V is TRBV3-1 and J is TRBJ2-1, with 10 nucleotides matching TRBD1. The CDR3 covers 16 residues. Per germline, CDR1 LGHDT and CDR2 YNNKEL (reference sequence). CDR3 in amino acids: CASSNVRGQGKNEQFF. DNA for the CDR3: TGTGCAAGCAGCAATGTCCGGGGACAGGGGAAAAATGAGCAGTTCTTC.

This clonotype was recorded at least ten times. V is TRBV7-8 and J is TRBJ2-5; D is undetermined. CDR1 is SGHVS and CDR2 is FQNEAQ in the germline V gene. The CDR3 spans 15 residues. Trimming stripped 2 bases from V and 7 bases from J, with 17 bases between. CDR3 region: CASSLSPAFSRTQYF. CDR3 sequence (DNA): TGTGCCAGCAGCTTATCCCCCGCTTTTAGCCGGACCCAGTACTTC.

The J gene is TRBJ2-3, the V gene TRBV7-9; TRBD2 matches at 12 bases. The V gene end was trimmed by 6 bases and the J gene end by 4 bases; junction bases not matched to a gene: 8. CDR3 length equals 16 residues. The germline V gene encodes CDR1 SEHNR and CDR2 FQNEAQ (reference sequence). CDR3 sequence reads: CASRPPSGREADTQYF. Here the CDR3 DNA reads TGTGCCAGCAGACCCCCTAGCGGGAGGGAGGCAGATACGCAGTATTTT.

This clonotype showed up just a few times. The chain employs TRBV27 and TRBJ2-7, with TRBD2 identical over 7 bases. Germline V CDR1 and CDR2: MNHEY, SMNVEV (reference sequence). The CDR3 loop spans 15 amino acids. The V segment lost 6 bases and the J segment 2 bases; nucleotides outside the gene matches: 10. The CDR3 sequence is CASSQGPSGPYEQYF. The CDR3 region has the DNA TGTGCCAGCAGCCAGGGCCCTAGCGGACCCTACGAGCAGTACTTC.

As concerns this clonotype: This clone may be a read error of a much larger clone one base away. The V call is TRBV18, the J call TRBJ2-7; 7 bases match TRBD2. V trimming: 3 bases; J trimming: 3 bases; junction bases outside the gene matches: 5. Germline-derived CDR1 and CDR2 are KGHSH and LQKENI. This CDR3 has 14 amino acids. For the CDR3, the DNA is TGTGCCAGCTCACCGGGAGGGTGCCACTACGAGCAGTACTTC. Translation gives CASSPGGCHYEQYF.

This clonotype was counted only a few times. This chain uses TRBV19 with TRBJ1-5; no reliable D call. V was shortened by 7 bases and J by 0 bases, with 16 bases between the two germline ends. This CDR3 is 16 amino acids long. Per the germline V gene, CDR1 is LNHDA and CDR2 is SQIVND (reference sequence). CDR3 nucleotide sequence: TGTGCCAGTAAAGAGATGACCTCCGTTAGCAATCAGCCCCAGCATTTT. Protein: CASKEMTSVSNQPQHF.

The table lists this clonotype with many counts. V gene TRBV29-1 combines with J gene TRBJ1-1, with TRBD1 matching over 7 bases. The trim removed 4 bases at V and 8 bases at J, leaving 7 bases unmatched. The CDR3 extends over 12 amino acids. Germline V gene sequence: CDR1 SQVTM, CDR2 ANQGSEA. The CDR3 sequence is CSVGRDRREAFF. In DNA form, the CDR3 reads TGCAGCGTTGGCCGGGACAGAAGGGAAGCTTTCTTT.

This clonotype has only a few counts. The V call is TRBV28, the J call TRBJ2-7, with D maybe TRBD1 (7 bases). CDR3 length: 14 residues. Trimming took off 6 bases at V and 5 bases at J, with 17 bases between the two ends. Germline CDR1 reads MDHEN; CDR2 reads SYDVKM. This chain's CDR3 is CASRPRGAPHEQYF. As DNA, the CDR3 is TGTGCCAGCAGACCCAGGGGGGCCCCCCACGAGCAGTACTTC.

This clonotype was found a few times. The chain is built from TRBV28 and TRBJ1-5; D remains unclear. This CDR3 contains 14 residues. Germline V gene data show CDR1 as MDHEN and CDR2 as SYDVKM. The V end was cut by 2 bases, the J end by 5 bases, with 10 bases between. The CDR3 loop reads CASSLAGIDQPQHF. Here the CDR3 DNA reads TGTGCCAGCAGTTTAGCGGGGATCGATCAGCCCCAGCATTTT.

This clonotype was counted at least ten times. The chain couples TRBV7-6 to TRBJ2-5, with TRBD2 matching over 11 bases. This CDR3 region has 16 residues. Germline values: CDR1 SGHVS, CDR2 FNYEAQ. The V and J ends lost 6 bases and 4 bases, in that order; junction bases with no gene match: 10. CDR3 DNA: TGTGCCAGCAGTTGGGAACTAGCGGGAGCCCCAGAGACCCAGTACTTC. Protein: CASSWELAGAPETQYF. The full variable domain, with the rest looked up from reference TRBV7-6 and TRBJ2-5, is GAGVSQSPRYKVTKRGQDVALRCDPISGHVSLYWYRQALGQGPEFLTYFNYEAQQDKSGLPNDRFSAERPEGSISTLTIQRTEQRDSAMYRCASSWELAGAPETQYFGPGTRLLVL.

This clonotype showed up just a few times. V gene TRBV30 combines with J gene TRBJ2-1; D remains unclear. CDR3 length equals 13 residues. CDR1 and CDR2 from the germline V gene are GTSNPN and SVGIG (reference sequence). V was clipped by 0 bases and J by 5 bases, with 8 bases between them. The CDR3 loop is CAWSVDEDNEQFF. The CDR3 nucleotides read TGTGCCTGGAGTGTAGACGAGGACAATGAGCAGTTCTTC.

There are many counts of this clonotype. CDR3 sequence: CASRPTDGNQPQHF. Here the CDR3 DNA reads TGTGCCAGCAGACCGACGGACGGAAATCAGCCCCAGCATTTT. The J gene is TRBJ1-5, the V gene TRBV27, with D hard to call. The CDR3 sequence is 14 residues long. Trimming took 6 bases from V and 4 from J, leaving 13 bases between them. The germline V gene encodes CDR1 MNHEY and CDR2 SMNVEV (reference sequence).

This clonotype was seen repeatedly, ten times or more. The rearrangement links TRBV7-3 to TRBJ2-2; D is unclear. This CDR3 comprises 13 residues. V was trimmed by 5 bases and J by 5 bases, leaving 9 bases between them. CDR1 and CDR2 (germline): SGHTA, FQGTGA. The CDR3 here is CASSRTMTGELFF. The CDR3, as DNA: TGTGCCAGCAGCCGTACCATGACCGGGGAGCTGTTTTTT.

A few counts support this clonotype. The chain employs TRBV27 and TRBJ2-1, with TRBD2 matching over 7 bases. The CDR3 runs to 15 residues. Germline trimming cut 9 bases from V and 7 bases from J; bases unmatched to any gene: 15. Germline V gene sequence: CDR1 MNHEY, CDR2 SMNVEV (reference sequence). The CDR3 loop reads CASRGSGKRANEQFF. The CDR3 region has the DNA TGTGCCAGTCGGGGGAGCGGGAAGCGGGCAAATGAGCAGTTCTTC.